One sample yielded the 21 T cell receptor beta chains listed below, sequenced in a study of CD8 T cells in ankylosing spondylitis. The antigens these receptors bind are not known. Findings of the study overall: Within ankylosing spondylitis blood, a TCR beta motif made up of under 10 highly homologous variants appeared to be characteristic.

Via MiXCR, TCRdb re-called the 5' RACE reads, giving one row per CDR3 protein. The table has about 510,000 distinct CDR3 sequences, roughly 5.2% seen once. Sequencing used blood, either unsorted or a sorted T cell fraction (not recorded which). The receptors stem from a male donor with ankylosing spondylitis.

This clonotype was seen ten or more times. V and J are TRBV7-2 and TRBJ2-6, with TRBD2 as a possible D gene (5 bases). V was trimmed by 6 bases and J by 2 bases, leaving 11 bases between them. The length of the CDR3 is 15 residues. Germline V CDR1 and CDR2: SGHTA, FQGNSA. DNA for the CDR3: TGTGCCAGCAGAGCTGAGGAGGCTGGGGCCAACGTCCTGACTTTC. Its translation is CASRAEEAGANVLTF.

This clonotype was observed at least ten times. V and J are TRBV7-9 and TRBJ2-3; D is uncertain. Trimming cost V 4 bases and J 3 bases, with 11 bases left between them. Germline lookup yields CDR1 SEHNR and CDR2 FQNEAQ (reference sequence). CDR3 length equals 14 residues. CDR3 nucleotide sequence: TGTGCCAGCAGCTCACGGACCTTGACAGATACGCAGTATTTT. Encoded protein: CASSSRTLTDTQYF.

DNA of the CDR3: TGTGCCAGCAGCTTCGGGCTCCTCTGCTACAATGAGCAGTTCTTC. Its translation: CASSFGLLCYNEQFF. This sequence joins TRBV28 and TRBJ2-1; D unresolved. The CDR3 consists of 15 residues. The germline CDR1 and CDR2 sequences are MDHEN and SYDVKM. Trimming removed 6 bases at V and 3 bases at J, with 15 bases between.

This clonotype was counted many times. In DNA, the CDR3 is TGCGCCAGCAGGTACCGGGACCCCGTCACACCCCTCCACTTT. As protein: CASRYRDPVTPLHF. V gene TRBV5-1 combines with J gene TRBJ1-6, with D possibly TRBD1 on 5 matching bases. The CDR3 is made up of 14 amino acids. V was clipped by 5 bases and J by 11 bases, with 17 bases between them. Germline V gene sequence: CDR1 SGHRS, CDR2 YFSETQ. The full variable domain, in which reference TRBV5-1 and TRBJ1-6 provide the parts outside the CDR3, is KAGVTQTPRYLIKTRGQQVTLSCSPISGHRSVSWYQQTPGQGLQFLFEYFSETQRNKGNFPGRFSGRQFSNSRSEMNVSTLELGDSALYLCASRYRDPVTPLHFGNGTRLTVT.

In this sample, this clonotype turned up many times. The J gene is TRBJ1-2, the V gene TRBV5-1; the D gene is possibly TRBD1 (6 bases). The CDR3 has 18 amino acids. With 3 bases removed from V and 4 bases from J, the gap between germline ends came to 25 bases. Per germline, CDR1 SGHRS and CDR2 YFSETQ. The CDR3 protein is CASSSVGGYRDNTYGYTF. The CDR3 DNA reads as TGCGCCAGCAGCTCGGTCGGAGGGTACAGGGATAATACCTATGGCTACACCTTC.

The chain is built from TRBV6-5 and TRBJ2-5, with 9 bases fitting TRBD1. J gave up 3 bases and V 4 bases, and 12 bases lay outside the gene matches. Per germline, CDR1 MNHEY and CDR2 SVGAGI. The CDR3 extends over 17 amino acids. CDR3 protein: CASSFGPGTGTEETQYF. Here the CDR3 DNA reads TGTGCCAGCAGTTTCGGACCCGGGACAGGGACAGAAGAGACCCAGTACTTC.

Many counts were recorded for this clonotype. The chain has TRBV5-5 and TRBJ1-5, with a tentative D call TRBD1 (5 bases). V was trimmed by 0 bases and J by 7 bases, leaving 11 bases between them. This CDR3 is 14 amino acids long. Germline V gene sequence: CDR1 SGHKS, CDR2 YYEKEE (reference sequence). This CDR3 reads CASSLAGKGQPQHF. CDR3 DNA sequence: TGTGCCAGCAGCTTGGCGGGGAAGGGGCAGCCCCAGCATTTT.

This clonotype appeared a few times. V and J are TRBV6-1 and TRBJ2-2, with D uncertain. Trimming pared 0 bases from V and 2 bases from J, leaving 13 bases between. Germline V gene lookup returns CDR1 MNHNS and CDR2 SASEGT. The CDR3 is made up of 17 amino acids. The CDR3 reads CASSEALSPSNTGELFF. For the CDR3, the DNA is TGTGCCAGCAGTGAAGCTTTAAGTCCCTCAAACACCGGGGAGCTGTTTTTT.

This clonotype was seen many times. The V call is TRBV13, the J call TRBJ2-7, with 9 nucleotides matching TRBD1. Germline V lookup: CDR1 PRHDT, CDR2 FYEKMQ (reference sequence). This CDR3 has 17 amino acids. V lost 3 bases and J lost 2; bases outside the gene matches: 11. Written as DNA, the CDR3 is TGTGCCAGCAGCTTGAAAACCGGGACAGGGTTAACCTACGAGCAGTACTTC. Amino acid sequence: CASSLKTGTGLTYEQYF.

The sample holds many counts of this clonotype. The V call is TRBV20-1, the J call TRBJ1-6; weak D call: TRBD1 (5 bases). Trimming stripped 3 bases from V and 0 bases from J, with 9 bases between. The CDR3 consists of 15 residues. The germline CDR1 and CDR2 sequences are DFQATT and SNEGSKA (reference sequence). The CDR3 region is CSASRVSSYNSPLHF. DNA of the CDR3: TGCAGTGCTAGCAGGGTTTCCTCCTATAATTCACCCCTCCACTTT.

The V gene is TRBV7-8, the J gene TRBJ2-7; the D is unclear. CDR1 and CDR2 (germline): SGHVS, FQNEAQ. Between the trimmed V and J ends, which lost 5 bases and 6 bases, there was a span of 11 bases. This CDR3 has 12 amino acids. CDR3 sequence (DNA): TGTGCCAGCAGCCCCGTTCATCTCGAGCAGTACTTC. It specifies CASSPVHLEQYF. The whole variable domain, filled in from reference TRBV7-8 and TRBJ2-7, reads GAGVSQSPRYKVAKRGQDVALRCDPISGHVSLFWYQQALGQGPEFLTYFQNEAQLDKSGLPSDRFFAERPEGSVSTLKIQRTQQEDSAVYLCASSPVHLEQYFGPGTRLTVT.

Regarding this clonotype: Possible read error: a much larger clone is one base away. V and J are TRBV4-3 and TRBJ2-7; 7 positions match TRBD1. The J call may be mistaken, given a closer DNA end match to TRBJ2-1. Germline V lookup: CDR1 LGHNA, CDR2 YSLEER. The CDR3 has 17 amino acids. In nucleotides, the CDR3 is TGCGCCAGCAGCCAAAATCCTACAGGGGACCCCCGGGCCGAGCAGTTCTTC. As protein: CASSQNPTGDPRAEQFF.

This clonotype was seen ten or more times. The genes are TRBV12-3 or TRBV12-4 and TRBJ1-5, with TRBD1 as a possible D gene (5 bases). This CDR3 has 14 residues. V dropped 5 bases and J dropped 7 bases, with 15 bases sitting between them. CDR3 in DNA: TGTGCCAGCAGTAGTTTGCAGGGTTGGCAGCCCCAGCATTTT. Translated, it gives CASSSLQGWQPQHF.

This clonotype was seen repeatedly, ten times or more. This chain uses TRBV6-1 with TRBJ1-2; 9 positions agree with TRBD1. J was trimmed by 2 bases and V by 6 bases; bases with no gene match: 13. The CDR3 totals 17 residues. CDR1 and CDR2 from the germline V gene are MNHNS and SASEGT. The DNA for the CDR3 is TGTGCCAGCAGACTGGGACAGGGCATAGGGTCCAACTATGGCTACACCTTC. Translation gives CASRLGQGIGSNYGYTF.

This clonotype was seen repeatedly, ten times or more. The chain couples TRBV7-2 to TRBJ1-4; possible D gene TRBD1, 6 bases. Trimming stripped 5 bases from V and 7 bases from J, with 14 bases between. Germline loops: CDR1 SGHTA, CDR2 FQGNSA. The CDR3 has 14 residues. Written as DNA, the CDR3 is TGTGCCAGCAGCCCAGACAGGACGGGTGAAAAACTGTTTTTT. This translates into CASSPDRTGEKLFF.

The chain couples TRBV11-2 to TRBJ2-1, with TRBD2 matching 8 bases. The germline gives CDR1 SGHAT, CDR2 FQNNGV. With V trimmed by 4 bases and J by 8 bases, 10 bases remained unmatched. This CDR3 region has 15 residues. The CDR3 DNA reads TGTGCCAGCAGCTCGTCCGGGACTAGGTTTCATGAGCAGTTCTTC. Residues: CASSSSGTRFHEQFF.

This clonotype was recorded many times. CDR3: CASGGGQETQYF. The CDR3 bases are TGTGCCTCCGGGGGGGGCCAAGAGACCCAGTACTTC. The chain carries TRBV10-3 and TRBJ2-5, with TRBD2 matching 8 bases. The ends lost 11 bases at V and 1 base at J; junction bases unmatched: 3. The CDR3 consists of 12 residues. Per the germline V gene, CDR1 is ENHRY and CDR2 is SYGVKD.

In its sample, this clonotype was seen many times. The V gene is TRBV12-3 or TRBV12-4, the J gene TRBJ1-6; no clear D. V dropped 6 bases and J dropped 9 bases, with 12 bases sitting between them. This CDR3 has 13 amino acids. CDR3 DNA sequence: TGTGCCAGCAGCTCCATGGTCCCTTCACCCCTCCACTTT. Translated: CASSSMVPSPLHF.

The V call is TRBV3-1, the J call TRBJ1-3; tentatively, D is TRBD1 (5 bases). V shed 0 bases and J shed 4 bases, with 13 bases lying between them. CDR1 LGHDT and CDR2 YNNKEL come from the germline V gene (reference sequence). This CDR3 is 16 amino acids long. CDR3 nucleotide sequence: TGTGCCAGCAGCCAAGAGGGGGGGAATTACGGAAACACCATATATTTT. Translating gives CASSQEGGNYGNTIYF.

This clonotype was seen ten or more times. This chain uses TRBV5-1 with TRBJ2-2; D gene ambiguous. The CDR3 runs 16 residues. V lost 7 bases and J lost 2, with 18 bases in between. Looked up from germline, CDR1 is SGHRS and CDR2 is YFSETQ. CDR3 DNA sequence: TGCGCCAGCGGGTCTCCAACGGCTTTTAACACCGGGGAGCTGTTTTTT. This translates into CASGSPTAFNTGELFF.

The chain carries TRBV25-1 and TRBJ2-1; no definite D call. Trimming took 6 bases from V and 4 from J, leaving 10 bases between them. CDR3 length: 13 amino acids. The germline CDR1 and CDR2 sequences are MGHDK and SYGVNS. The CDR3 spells CASSWVGYNEQFF. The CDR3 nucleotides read TGTGCCAGCAGCTGGGTCGGGTACAATGAGCAGTTCTTC.